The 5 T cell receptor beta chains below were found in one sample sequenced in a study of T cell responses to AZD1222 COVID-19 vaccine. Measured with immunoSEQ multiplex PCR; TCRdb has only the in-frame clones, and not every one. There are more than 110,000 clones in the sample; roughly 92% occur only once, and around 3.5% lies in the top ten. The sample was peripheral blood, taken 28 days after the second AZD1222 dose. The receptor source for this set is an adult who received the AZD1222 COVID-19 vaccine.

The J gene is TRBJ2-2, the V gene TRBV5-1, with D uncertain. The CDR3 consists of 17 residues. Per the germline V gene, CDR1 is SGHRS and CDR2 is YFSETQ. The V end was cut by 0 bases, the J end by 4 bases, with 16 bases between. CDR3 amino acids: CASSLAVQVKVTGELFF. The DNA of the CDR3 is TGCGCCAGCAGCTTGGCAGTCCAGGTCAAGGTCACCGGGGAGCTGTTTTTT.

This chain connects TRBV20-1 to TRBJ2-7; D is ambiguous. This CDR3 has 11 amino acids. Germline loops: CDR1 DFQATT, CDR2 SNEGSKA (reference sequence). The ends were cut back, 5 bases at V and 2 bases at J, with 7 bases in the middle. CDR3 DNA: TGCAGTGCTGGGCCAACCTACGAGCAGTACTTC. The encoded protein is CSAGPTYEQYF.

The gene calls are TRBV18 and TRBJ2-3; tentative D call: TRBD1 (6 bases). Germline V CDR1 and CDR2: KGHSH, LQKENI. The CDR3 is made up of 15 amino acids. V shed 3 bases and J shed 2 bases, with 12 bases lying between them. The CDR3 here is CASSPGQITTDTQYF. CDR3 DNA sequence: TGTGCCAGCTCACCCGGACAGATTACCACAGATACGCAGTATTTT.

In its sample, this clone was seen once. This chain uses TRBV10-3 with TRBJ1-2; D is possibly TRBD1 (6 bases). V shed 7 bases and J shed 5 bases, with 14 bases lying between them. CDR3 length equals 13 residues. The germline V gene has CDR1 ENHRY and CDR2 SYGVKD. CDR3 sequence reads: CAITPGAGYGYTF. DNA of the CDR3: TGTGCCATCACCCCGGGGGCCGGGTATGGCTACACCTTC.

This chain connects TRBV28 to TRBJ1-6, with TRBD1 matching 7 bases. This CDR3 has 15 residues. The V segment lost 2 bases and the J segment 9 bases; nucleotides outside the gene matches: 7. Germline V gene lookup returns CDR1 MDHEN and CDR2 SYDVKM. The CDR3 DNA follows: TGTGCCAGCAGTTTAATGGGACAGATGCCTTCACCCCTCCACTTT. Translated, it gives CASSLMGQMPSPLHF.